This is a list of T cell receptor beta chains from one sample in a study of neurological immune-mediated disorders. TCRdb analysed the 5' RACE reads with MiXCR anew, one entry per CDR3 protein. The table has under 40,000 distinct CDR3 sequences, 7% to 8.5% seen once. The source material was CD4+ T cells from blood. Receptors originate from a man aged 45 to 65 in good health. The CDR3 runs from the conserved cysteine through the conserved F or W. A D gene is named only where the DNA matches it firmly. Size is stated for part of the rows, as once, few or many counts, or as a class when the clone is expanded.

V	size	length	D	J	CDR3	DNA
TRBV29-1	many	17	.	TRBJ2-7	CSVEVSTTGALIYEQYF	TGCAGCGTTGAAGTCTCCACGACTGGGGCCTTGATCTACGAGCAGTACTTC
TRBV4-2	many	16	.	TRBJ1-6	CASSQAFPRDNSPLHF	TGTGCCAGCAGCCAAGCATTCCCCAGGGATAATTCACCCCTCCACTTT
TRBV27	many	16	TRBD2	TRBJ2-7	CASRRISGSPPYEQYF	TGTGCCAGCAGAAGAATTAGCGGGAGCCCGCCCTACGAGCAGTACTTC
TRBV6-1	many	13	.	TRBJ2-7	CASSVLPSYEQYF	TGTGCCAGCAGTGTGTTACCGAGCTACGAGCAGTACTTC
TRBV18	few	12	.	TRBJ2-1	CASSPLSWEQFF	TGTGCCAGCTCACCACTTAGTTGGGAGCAGTTCTTC
TRBV20-1	many	17	.	TRBJ2-1	CSAPLRARPRSYNEQFF	TGCAGTGCTCCCCTCCGGGCGCGGCCGCGCTCCTACAATGAGCAGTTCTTC
TRBV10-3	many	16	.	TRBJ2-3	CAIKPSVLASTDTQYF	TGTGCCATCAAGCCCAGTGTGCTAGCGTCCACAGATACGCAGTATTTT
TRBV2	.	15	TRBD1	TRBJ2-1	CASSAQGTARDEQFF	TGTGCCAGCAGTGCCCAGGGGACAGCTCGCGATGAGCAGTTCTTC
TRBV7-2	many	12	.	TRBJ2-5	CASSSSVGTQYF	TGTGCCAGCAGTAGCTCCGTCGGGACCCAGTACTTC
TRBV19	many	17	.	TRBJ1-2	CASTRSPPRRSYYGYTF	TGTGCCAGTACCCGCTCGCCCCCCCGACGGAGCTACTATGGCTACACCTTC
TRBV10-3	many	12	.	TRBJ2-3	CAISELPDTQYF	TGTGCCATCAGTGAACTCCCAGATACGCAGTATTTT
TRBV20-1	many	12	.	TRBJ2-1	CSASNVYNEQFF	TGCAGTGCTAGTAATGTCTACAATGAGCAGTTCTTC
TRBV3-1	many	15	.	TRBJ2-2	CASSQELTIVGELFF	TGTGCCAGCAGCCAAGAATTAACTATTGTCGGGGAGCTGTTTTTT
TRBV20-1	many	14	.	TRBJ2-3	CSARGWGATDTQYF	TGCAGTGCTAGAGGGTGGGGGGCAACAGATACGCAGTATTTT
TRBV4-3	many	16	TRBD2	TRBJ2-1	CASSQDYGRIDNEQFF	TGCGCCAGCAGCCAAGATTACGGGAGGATCGACAATGAGCAGTTCTTC
TRBV7-3	.	16	.	TRBJ2-2	CASSLGTQDNTGELFF	TGTGCCAGCAGCTTAGGGACCCAGGACAACACCGGGGAGCTGTTTTTT
TRBV7-2	few	13	TRBD1	TRBJ2-3	CASSASDRGTPRF	TGTGCCAGCAGCGCCTCAGACAGGGGAACGCCCCGTTTT
TRBV4-1	many	17	TRBD2	TRBJ2-5	CASSQKGFSGAQETQYF	TGCGCCAGCAGCCAGAAAGGGTTTAGCGGGGCCCAAGAGACCCAGTACTTC
TRBV10-2	many	17	.	TRBJ2-3	CASRARYKRSSTDTQYF	TGCGCCAGCAGGGCCCGGTATAAGCGGAGTAGCACAGATACGCAGTATTTT
TRBV5-1	many	15	TRBD2	TRBJ2-1	CASSPLGAGDHEQFF	TGCGCCAGCAGCCCCCTCGGGGCGGGAGACCATGAGCAGTTCTTC
TRBV20-1	many	13	TRBD1	TRBJ2-3	CSVWTGPGDTQYF	TGCAGTGTTTGGACAGGGCCAGGAGATACGCAGTATTTT
TRBV6-6	many	12	.	TRBJ2-3	CASSRYTDTQYF	TGTGCCAGCAGTCGGTACACAGATACGCAGTATTTT
TRBV28	many	16	.	TRBJ2-5	CASSGPRRGGGETQYF	TGTGCCAGCAGCGGACCTCGGCGTGGAGGCGGAGAGACCCAGTACTTC
TRBV7-9	many	15	.	TRBJ1-4	CASSPSATANEKLFF	TGTGCCAGCAGCCCTTCGGCAACAGCTAATGAAAAACTGTTTTTT
TRBV7-2	many	17	TRBD2	TRBJ2-7	CASSLMNIAGGPGEQYF	TGTGCCAGCAGCTTAATGAATATCGCGGGAGGGCCCGGCGAGCAGTACTTC
TRBV7-6	many	17	.	TRBJ2-7	CASSLGEPRGGDYEQYF	TGTGCCAGCAGCTTAGGCGAACCAAGGGGGGGGGACTACGAGCAGTACTTC
TRBV27	many	15	.	TRBJ2-5	CASSLLPVREETQYF	TGTGCCAGCAGTTTATTACCGGTGAGGGAGGAGACCCAGTACTTC